The clone carrying this T cell receptor beta chain was detected once. The V end lost 4 bases, the J end lost 4 bases, and 15 bases lay between the germline ends. CDR1 SGHNT and CDR2 YYREEE come from the germline V gene (reference sequence). This CDR3 spans 15 amino acids. Here immunoSEQ multiplex PCR was the method, and the copy in TCRdb shows in-frame clones only, minus some. The sample lists about 170,000 clones, about 80% occurring once. This sample is part of a study of blood T cell repertoires in COVID-19. Study-level information: Acute and convalescent COVID-19 samples came from the United States, Italy and Spain. From T cells, B-cell-depleted T cells, or PBMCs came the material, which was cDNA or gDNA.

This receptor was obtained from a woman in her seventies with acute or convalescent COVID-19. Sequencing was done on a sample of peripheral blood. V and J are TRBV5-4 and TRBJ2-1, with D unclear. The CDR3 DNA sequence: TGTGCCAGCAGCCTCCGAACCAGCGCTTACAATGAGCAGTTCTTC. Amino acid sequence: CASSLRTSAYNEQFF.